The 21 T cell receptor beta chains presented below share a single source sample, sequenced in a study of preoperative IRX-2 immunotherapy in early breast cancer. Treatment described: preoperative locoregional IRX-2 cytokine immunotherapy. Clones were sequenced by immunoSEQ multiplex PCR, and TCRdb holds only the in-frame ones, with some missing. The repertoire has tens of thousands of clones, about 95% of them found once; the top ten carry 5% to 7%. This material was obtained from a patient treated with IRX-2 immunotherapy. The receptors shown here come from a human donor with breast cancer.

The J gene is TRBJ1-4, the V gene TRBV27, with D tentatively TRBD1 (5 bases). Trimming removed 5 bases from V and 7 bases from J, with 5 bases in between. The germline V gene has CDR1 MNHEY and CDR2 SMNVEV (reference sequence). The CDR3 runs 11 residues. For the CDR3, the DNA is TGTGCCAGCAGTACAGGTGAAAAACTGTTTTTT. Its translation is CASSTGEKLFF.

This sequence joins TRBV5-1 and TRBJ1-1; D is uncertain. V was trimmed by 4 bases and J by 11 bases, leaving 21 bases between them. The CDR3 sequence is 14 residues long. Germline CDR1 and CDR2: SGHRS and YFSETQ. The CDR3 sequence is CASSMEGEPLEAFF. The CDR3, as DNA: TGCGCCAGCAGCATGGAAGGAGAGCCCCTGGAGGCTTTCTTT.

V usage is TRBV9 and J usage is TRBJ2-1; 14 bases fit TRBD2. V lost 0 bases and J lost 9; bases outside the gene matches: 5. CDR3 length equals 16 residues. The V gene's germline CDR1 is SGDLS and CDR2 YYNGEE. CDR3 protein: CASSVASGLAGVEQFF. Here the CDR3 DNA reads TGTGCCAGCAGCGTAGCCTCGGGACTAGCGGGAGTTGAGCAGTTCTTC. The whole variable domain, filled in from reference TRBV9 and TRBJ2-1, reads DSGVTQTPKHLITATGQRVTLRCSPRSGDLSVYWYQQSLDQGLQFLIQYYNGEERAKGNILERFSAQQFPDLHSELNLSSLELGDSALYFCASSVASGLAGVEQFFGPGTRLTVL.

The J gene is TRBJ2-7, the V gene TRBV28, with TRBD2 matching 9 bases. CDR3 length: 15 residues. Germline V lookup: CDR1 MDHEN, CDR2 SYDVKM. V dropped 6 bases and J dropped 5; count of bases not matched to a gene: 11. For the CDR3, the DNA is TGTGCCAGCAGCTCCCTAGCGGGACTATCCCACGAGCAGTACTTC. It translates to CASSSLAGLSHEQYF.

The gene calls are TRBV11-3 and TRBJ2-3, with D perhaps matching TRBD2 (6 bases). The germline gives CDR1 SGHNT, CDR2 YENEEA. CDR3 length: 14 amino acids. V was trimmed by 6 bases and J by 3 bases, leaving 13 bases between them. The CDR3 sequence is CASSSGRGTDTQYF. The CDR3 nucleotides read TGTGCCAGCAGTAGCGGCAGAGGGACAGATACGCAGTATTTT.

The CDR3 sequence is CATRGANSPLHF. The CDR3 coding sequence is TGTGCCACCAGGGGTGCCAATTCACCCCTCCACTTT. J is TRBJ1-6 and V is TRBV15; D gene uncertain. Trimming removed 6 bases at V and 7 bases at J, with 7 bases between. The CDR3 runs to 12 residues. The germline CDR1 and CDR2 sequences are LNHNV and YYDKDF (reference sequence).

This clone appeared once. The chain uses TRBV19 and TRBJ2-3, with D tentatively TRBD1 (6 bases). This CDR3 region has 14 residues. Per the germline V gene, CDR1 is LNHDA and CDR2 is SQIVND (reference sequence). V was clipped by 5 bases and J by 1 base, with 10 bases between them. CDR3 nucleotide sequence: TGTGCCAGTAGTTTCCGACAGGGCACAGATACGCAGTATTTT. It specifies CASSFRQGTDTQYF.

The rearrangement uses TRBV11-2 and TRBJ2-7, with 8 bases that match TRBD2. This CDR3 region has 15 residues. V lost 0 bases to trimming and J lost 3 bases; unmatched junction nucleotides: 4. Germline lookup yields CDR1 SGHAT and CDR2 FQNNGV. The CDR3 region is CASSLEGSGNYEQYF. The DNA for the CDR3 is TGTGCCAGCAGCTTAGAGGGTAGCGGGAACTACGAGCAGTACTTC.

The chain uses TRBV10-3 and TRBJ2-7, with 9 bases identical to TRBD2. V was pared by 2 bases and J by 0 bases, with 5 bases of the junction left unmatched. The germline CDR1 and CDR2 sequences are ENHRY and SYGVKD. The CDR3 is 16 residues long. CDR3 region: CAISEALAGISYEQYF. CDR3 sequence (DNA): TGTGCCATCAGTGAGGCCCTAGCGGGAATCTCCTACGAGCAGTACTTC.

CDR3 DNA sequence: TGTGCCTGGGAAGGACGGAATGGAAACACCATATATTTT. Protein sequence: CAWEGRNGNTIYF. V usage is TRBV30 and J usage is TRBJ1-3; D is uncertain. Trimming removed 5 bases at V and 3 bases at J, with 11 bases between. This CDR3 has 13 amino acids. Looked up from germline, CDR1 is GTSNPN and CDR2 is SVGIG (reference sequence).

The V and J genes are TRBV7-6 and TRBJ1-4; D is unclear. The CDR3 has 15 residues. In germline, CDR1 is SGHVS, CDR2 FNYEAQ. The V and J ends lost 5 bases and 5 bases respectively, with 15 bases between them. CDR3 sequence (DNA): TGTGCCAGCAGCCCCGGTTTTAGAGGAAATGAAAAACTGTTTTTT. Translated, it gives CASSPGFRGNEKLFF.

This chain links TRBV29-1 with TRBJ1-4, with a weak D call TRBD1 (6 bases). From germline, CDR1 is SQVTM and CDR2 ANQGSEA. The CDR3 runs 15 residues. The V gene lost 5 bases and the J gene lost 8 bases, with 21 bases spanning the gap. Written as DNA, the CDR3 is TGCAGCGTTCCACGCCCGGGTGGGGGCGGGGAAAAACTGTTTTTT. This gives the protein CSVPRPGGGGEKLFF.

The chain combines TRBV13 with TRBJ1-6; 9 nucleotides line up with TRBD1. J was trimmed by 10 bases and V by 3 bases; bases with no gene match: 16. This CDR3 spans 18 amino acids. CDR1 is PRHDT and CDR2 is FYEKMQ in the germline V gene (reference sequence). CDR3 coding DNA: TGTGCCAGCAGCTTGTTACACCCGTGGCGACAGGGGGGCTCACCCCTCCACTTT. Translating it yields CASSLLHPWRQGGSPLHF.

This clone turned up a few times. The chain joins TRBV28 to TRBJ1-1, with 7 bases that match TRBD1. The J segment lost 0 bases and the V segment lost 6 bases, leaving 10 bases of the junction unmatched. Germline V CDR1 and CDR2: MDHEN, SYDVKM. The CDR3 contains 16 residues. The DNA of the CDR3 is TGTGCCAGCAGCCTAATACTAGACAGGGTGAACACTGAAGCTTTCTTT. Translating it yields CASSLILDRVNTEAFF.

The rearrangement links TRBV6-5 to TRBJ2-1; 10 nucleotides match TRBD1. Trimming took 4 bases from V and 5 from J; bases not matched to a gene: 8. From germline, CDR1 is MNHEY and CDR2 SVGAGI. This CDR3 spans 16 amino acids. The CDR3 nucleotides read TGTGCCAGCAGTTCTTTCCGGGACAGGGGCAACAATGAGCAGTTCTTC. Translated, it gives CASSSFRDRGNNEQFF.

V usage is TRBV29-1 and J usage is TRBJ1-2, with 10 bases lining up with TRBD1. Unmatched junction bases numbered 5, after V lost 6 bases and J lost 4 bases. The CDR3 runs to 13 residues. CDR1 and CDR2 from the germline V gene are SQVTM and ANQGSEA. The CDR3 spells CSVGTGVGYGYTF. The DNA for the CDR3 is TGCAGCGTCGGGACAGGGGTAGGCTATGGCTACACCTTC.

CDR3 DNA sequence: TGTGCAAGTCGCCCTAGCGGGGGGGCGGGACAGGGATTAAATCAGCCCCAGCATTTT. It translates to CASRPSGGAGQGLNQPQHF. The V and J genes are TRBV12-2 and TRBJ1-5; no DNA check was done on the table's D call, TRBD1. TRBV12-2 is shown as a pseudogene. CDR3 size: 19 residues.

The chain couples TRBV6-5 to TRBJ1-2, with D hard to call. V dropped 7 bases and J dropped 6 bases, with 12 bases sitting between them. The CDR3 spans 12 residues. The germline gives CDR1 MNHEY, CDR2 SVGAGI. This CDR3 reads CASTPDGHGYTF. The CDR3 bases are TGTGCCAGCACCCCGGACGGACATGGCTACACCTTC.

The chain couples TRBV4-1 to TRBJ2-2; TRBD2 agrees at 9 bases. Germline lookup yields CDR1 MGHRA and CDR2 YSYEKL. V was pared by 1 base and J by 6 bases, with 6 bases of the junction left unmatched. The CDR3 loop spans 16 amino acids. Here the CDR3 reads CASSQVLRGGAGELFF. The CDR3 nucleotides are TGCGCCAGCAGCCAAGTGTTGCGGGGGGGCGCCGGGGAGCTGTTTTTT.

V and J are TRBV7-3 and TRBJ1-3; D remains unclear. Germline assignment: CDR1 SGHTA and CDR2 FQGTGA. With 5 bases removed from V and 4 bases from J, the gap between germline ends came to 9 bases. This CDR3 has 13 amino acids. The CDR3 region has the DNA TGTGCCAGCAGCCAGAGAGGAGGAAACACCATATATTTT. Encoded protein: CASSQRGGNTIYF. The variable domain in full, with the rest retrieved from reference TRBV7-3 and TRBJ1-3, is GAGVSQTPSNKVTEKGKYVELRCDPISGHTALYWYRQSLGQGPEFLIYFQGTGAADDSGLPNDRFFAVRPEGSVSTLKIQRTERGDSAVYLCASSQRGGNTIYFGEGSWLTVV.

This chain joins TRBV21-1 and TRBJ2-2; no check of the table's D call, TRBD2, against the DNA was made. TRBV21-1 is recorded as a pseudogene. The CDR3 is made up of 20 amino acids. The CDR3 is CASSKVTLLAGGQVAGELFF. In DNA form, the CDR3 reads TGTGCCAGCAGCAAAGTGACGTTACTAGCGGGGGGGCAGGTCGCCGGGGAGCTGTTTTTT.